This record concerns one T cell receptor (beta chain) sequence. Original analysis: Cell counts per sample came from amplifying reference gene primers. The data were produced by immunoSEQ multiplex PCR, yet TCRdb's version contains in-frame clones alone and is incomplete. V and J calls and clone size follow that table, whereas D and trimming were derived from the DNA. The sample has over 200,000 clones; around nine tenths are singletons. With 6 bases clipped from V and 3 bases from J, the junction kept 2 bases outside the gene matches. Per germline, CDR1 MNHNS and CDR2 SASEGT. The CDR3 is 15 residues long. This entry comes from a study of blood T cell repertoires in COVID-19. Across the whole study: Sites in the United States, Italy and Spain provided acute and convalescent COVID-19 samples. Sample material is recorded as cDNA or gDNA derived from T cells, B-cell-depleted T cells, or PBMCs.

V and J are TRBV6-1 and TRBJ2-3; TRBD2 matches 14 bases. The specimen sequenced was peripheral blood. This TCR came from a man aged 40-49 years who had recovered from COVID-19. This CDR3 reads CASRGLAGATDTQYF. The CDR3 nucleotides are TGTGCCAGCAGGGGACTAGCGGGGGCGACAGATACGCAGTATTTT.